This T cell receptor (beta chain) was sequenced for a study of cytomegalovirus exposure and HLA in healthy donors. PCR primers comprised 60 Vbeta and 13 Jbeta primers. Clones were read by immunoSEQ multiplex PCR, and TCRdb kept only the in-frame ones, dropping some. The profile shows about 92,000 clones, 69% of them singletons. The material sequenced was PBMCs. This clonotype was obtained from a man aged 50 or older in good health and CMV-seronegative.

CDR3 protein: CASSRRQGGDEKLFF. The CDR3 DNA reads as TGTGCCAGCAGCCGACGACAGGGCGGGGATGAAAAACTGTTTTTT. The chain employs TRBV4-2 and TRBJ1-4; the match to TRBD1 covers 7 bases. V lost 4 bases and J lost 6; bases outside the gene matches: 8. The CDR3 runs to 15 residues. The V gene's germline CDR1 is LGHNA and CDR2 YNFKEQ.